This T cell receptor (beta chain) is drawn from a study of OX40 agonist ivuxolimab in advanced cancers. About the investigation overall: Ivuxolimab was an agonistic, fully human IgG2 monoclonal antibody directed against OX40 (CD134), a costimulatory receptor. Intravenous ivuxolimab was administered to patients every 2 weeks at six dose levels: 0.01, 0.1, 0.3, 1.5, 3 and 10 mg/kg. Prior anti-PD-1, anti-PD-L1 or anti-CTLA-4 therapy was permitted, and approximately 42% of dose-escalation patients had received checkpoint inhibitors. A male proportion of around 80% and a mean age of around 60 years, ranging from 23 to 79, were recorded for the dose-escalation cohort. The paper covers the monotherapy dose-escalation part of the phase I ivuxolimab trial, which included N of about 50 patients. Of the approximately 53 patients in dose escalation, about 20 had hepatocellular carcinoma, approximately 15 had melanoma, 9 had renal cell carcinoma and 9 had head and neck cancer. Partial responses occurred in three dose-escalation patients: two with cutaneous melanoma and one with hepatocellular carcinoma. Peripheral TCRbeta sequencing was intended to test whether TCR sequence diversity was altered and clonal T-cell expansion was caused by ivuxolimab. Study-wide conclusions, independent of this receptor: At doses from 0.1 to 3.0 mg/kg, clonal expansion was seen in both CD4+ and CD8+ blood T cells between baseline and week 6. The antigen specificity of the clonally expanded peripheral T cells was not determined. Partial responders in the 0.1-3.0 mg/kg groups had among the lowest normalized peripheral clonal expansion, especially among CD8+ T cells. Low levels of normalized T-cell clonal expansion were also seen in some patients who did not respond. After ivuxolimab, expanded clones were on average more numerous among CD8+ T cells than among CD4+ T cells.

On this clone: The antigen this receptor binds is unknown. Base-call qualities are not available, and no considerably larger clone is one nucleotide away.

For sequencing of the TCRbeta CDR3 region, genomic DNA was extracted from the sorted cells. The immunoSEQ Assay was used for sequencing of TCRbeta CDR3 regions. TCRdb obtained this table from immuneACCESS and retained in-frame rearrangements with V and J assigned. These tables miss some clones; where compared with another copy, unresolved V genes account for less than half of the shortfall, and the remainder is unexplained. A total of 50,000 to 80,000 clones appear in this sample, about four fifths of them only once. 7.5% to 10% of the sample belongs to the ten largest clones. Patients with autoimmune disease history or receiving systemic immunosuppression were excluded from the trial. Peripheral blood for TCR sequencing was collected from all dose cohorts at baseline, on cycle 4 day 1, and on cycle 7 day 1. The samples were drawn from a first-in-human, open-label, multicenter phase I dose-escalation trial of ivuxolimab. The trial enrolled adults with locally advanced or metastatic head and neck squamous cell, hepatocellular, melanoma or renal cell carcinoma. Before TCR sequencing, CD4+ T cells and CD8+ T cells were sorted from peripheral blood as separate populations.

The cysteine opens and the phenylalanine closes a CDR3 of 13 amino acids. Of the read, only the CDR3 DNA is kept; its 39 bases are in frame from base 1. CDR1 MNHNY and CDR2 SVGAGI were looked up in the germline V gene (reference sequence). V is pruned by 3 bases and J by 3 bases, leaving 2 bases of the junction without a gene match. This sample comprised CD4+ or CD8+ T cells sorted from blood, obtained in a trial of the OX40 agonist ivuxolimab. The chain links TRBV6-6 with TRBJ2-7; the central 7 bases match TRBD2. The sequence came from an adult with an advanced solid tumor such as melanoma, head and neck, liver or kidney cancer. The DNA sequence is TGTGCCAGCAGTTATCTAGCGGACTACGAGCAGTACTTC. Translated, it reads CASSYLADYEQYF.